The T cell receptor (beta chain) under discussion was sequenced for a study of breast tumors, draining lymph nodes, adjacent tissues. TCRdb reprocessed the multiplex PCR reads with MiXCR, giving one entry per CDR3 protein. Seen here are around 130,000 distinct CDR3 sequences, just under 20% observed once, and the top ten hold 3% to 4%. The lymph nodes were axillary draining lymph nodes from breast cancer patients. The CDR3 covers 15 residues. V trimming: 0 bases; J trimming: 8 bases; junction bases outside the gene matches: 11. Germline V gene lookup returns CDR1 DFQATT and CDR2 SNEGSKA (reference sequence). This clonotype was picked up one time. What it binds is not known. A single base separates this from a much larger clone, so it may be a read error. Study-level points and caveats: Findings are consistent with lymph node origin and intratumoral expansion of most tumor T cells. Tumor repertoires ranked between lymph nodes and nontumor tissue in diversity, with V and J gene preferences. Tumor T cell lymph node origin was a supported hypothesis, not proven.

This receptor was identified in a female donor with breast cancer. Some clones in this sample may be carry-over from other donors' samples. The V call is TRBV20-1, the J call TRBJ1-2, with 8 bases matching TRBD1. Sequencing used axillary lymph node tissue. The chain's CDR3 is CSARERGQVLCGYTF. Written as DNA, the CDR3 is TGCAGTGCTAGAGAGAGGGGACAGGTCCTGTGCGGCTACACCTTC.